Below are 28 T cell receptor beta chains sequenced from a single sample in a study of blood T cell repertoires in COVID-19. Here immunoSEQ multiplex PCR was the method, and the copy in TCRdb shows in-frame clones only, minus some. Of approximately 150,000 clones listed, 80% to 90% are singletons. The sequenced sample consisted of peripheral blood. These receptor sequences come from a man between 65 and 80 years old with acute or convalescent COVID-19.

The genes are TRBV9 and TRBJ1-4; a weak D match, TRBD1 (5 bases). This CDR3 is built from 15 residues. V lost 2 bases and J lost 5, with 13 bases in between. Per the germline V gene, CDR1 is SGDLS and CDR2 is YYNGEE. The CDR3 bases are TGTGCCAGCAGCGTCGGGACTGGTCAAAATGAAAAACTGTTTTTT. Its protein product is CASSVGTGQNEKLFF.

The chain couples TRBV19 to TRBJ1-1; 9 nucleotides align to TRBD1. Losses at the gene ends were 7 bases for V and 1 base for J; bases not matched to a gene: 7. Germline V lookup: CDR1 LNHDA, CDR2 SQIVND (reference sequence). The CDR3 is 15 amino acids. The CDR3 spells CASTGPGQGNTEAFF. The CDR3 DNA reads TGTGCCAGTACAGGGCCGGGACAGGGGAACACTGAAGCTTTCTTT.

This clone has a handful of counts. The chain is built from TRBV5-1 and TRBJ2-7; TRBD2 agrees at 7 bases. Germline CDR1 reads SGHRS; CDR2 reads YFSETQ. The V gene end was trimmed by 0 bases and the J gene end by 2 bases; junction bases not matched to a gene: 5. The CDR3 runs 15 residues. The CDR3 here is CASSLGGGSTYEQYF. The CDR3 nucleotides are TGCGCCAGCAGCTTGGGGGGCGGGAGTACCTACGAGCAGTACTTC.

The CDR3 DNA reads TGTGCCAGCAGCCCGGACAGGGTAAACTATGGCTACACCTTC. Residues: CASSPDRVNYGYTF. The V gene is TRBV11-1, the J gene TRBJ1-2; 8 nucleotides agree with TRBD1. The CDR3 contains 14 residues. Trimming cost V 5 bases and J 2 bases; bases outside gene matches: 4. CDR1 and CDR2 (germline): SGHAT, FQDESV (reference sequence).

The chain carries TRBV7-8 and TRBJ1-6, with a possible D match to TRBD1 (5 bases). CDR3 length: 18 residues. V was cut by 5 bases and J by 0 bases, with 17 bases left in between. Germline V gives CDR1 SGHVS, CDR2 FQNEAQ. In DNA, the CDR3 is TGTGCCAGCAGCCCTCTTCCACATGGGGCCTCCTATAATTCACCCCTCCACTTT. This translates into CASSPLPHGASYNSPLHF.

V gene TRBV6-6 combines with J gene TRBJ1-2; maybe TRBD1 (6 bases). Germline V lookup: CDR1 MNHNY, CDR2 SVGAGI (reference sequence). The germline V and J ends were trimmed by 8 bases and 2 bases, with 15 bases remaining between them. The CDR3 has 14 amino acids. Here the CDR3 reads CASLISRGNYGYTF. The CDR3 nucleotides are TGTGCCAGCCTAATATCCAGGGGCAACTATGGCTACACCTTC.

This clone appeared once. V is TRBV19 and J is TRBJ2-3, with TRBD2 matching over 8 bases. Germline V gives CDR1 LNHDA, CDR2 SQIVND (reference sequence). This CDR3 is 14 amino acids long. The trim removed 5 bases at V and 5 bases at J, leaving 6 bases unmatched. DNA of the CDR3: TGTGCCAGTAGTCTTCGACTAGCGAAAGATACGCAGTATTTT. Protein product: CASSLRLAKDTQYF.

The chain joins TRBV2 to TRBJ1-1, with 8 nucleotides matching TRBD1. V was clipped by 7 bases and J by 0 bases; unmatched bases: 10. The CDR3 is 16 amino acids. Per the germline V gene, CDR1 is SNHLY and CDR2 is FYNNEI. In DNA, the CDR3 is TGTGCCAGCACTCAAGACGGACAGGGCTTGAACACTGAAGCTTTCTTT. Encoded protein: CASTQDGQGLNTEAFF.

The CDR3 loop reads CASSKGETSGRCTDTQYF. The CDR3 region has the DNA TGTGCCAGCAGCAAAGGGGAGACTAGCGGGAGGTGCACAGATACGCAGTATTTT. The chain couples TRBV21-1 to TRBJ2-3; TRBD2, as called in the table, went unchecked against the DNA. TRBV21-1 is described as a pseudogene. The CDR3 sequence is 18 residues long.

The rearrangement links TRBV20-1 to TRBJ2-5, with 10 bases that match TRBD2. The CDR3 contains 16 residues. Germline V gene sequence: CDR1 DFQATT, CDR2 SNEGSKA (reference sequence). J was trimmed by 0 bases and V by 3 bases; bases with no gene match: 7. Written as DNA, the CDR3 is TGCAGTGCTAGTGCATCCGGGACTAGCGACCAAGAGACCCAGTACTTC. Its protein product is CSASASGTSDQETQYF.

The V gene is TRBV6-5, the J gene TRBJ2-7; TRBD1 matches 7 bases. The V gene end was trimmed by 7 bases and the J gene end by 2 bases; junction bases not matched to a gene: 5. The germline V gene has CDR1 MNHEY and CDR2 SVGAGI. This CDR3 has 13 residues. The CDR3 region has the DNA TGTGCCAGCACTGGGGACAGCCCCTACGAGCAGTACTTC. It is translated as CASTGDSPYEQYF.

V gene TRBV3-1 (or the pseudogene TRBV3-2) combines with J gene TRBJ2-3, with 13 bases lining up with TRBD2. The germline CDR1 and CDR2 sequences are LGHDT and YNNKEL (reference sequence). Unmatched junction bases numbered 4, after V lost 10 bases and J lost 6 bases. This CDR3 has 13 residues. The DNA for the CDR3 is TGTGCCACAAGGACTAGCGGGAGTGATACGCAGTATTTT. Translation: CATRTSGSDTQYF.

V and J are TRBV9 and TRBJ2-3, with TRBD1 as a possible D gene (5 bases). V was pared by 4 bases and J by 1 base, with 13 bases between. CDR1 and CDR2 from the germline V gene are SGDLS and YYNGEE. This CDR3 region has 15 residues. The DNA of the CDR3 is TGTGCCAGCAGCCCTGGTGGACATGGCACAGATACGCAGTATTTT. It encodes CASSPGGHGTDTQYF. Based on the CDR3 plus reference TRBV9 and TRBJ2-3, the full variable domain is DSGVTQTPKHLITATGQRVTLRCSPRSGDLSVYWYQQSLDQGLQFLIQYYNGEERAKGNILERFSAQQFPDLHSELNLSSLELGDSALYFCASSPGGHGTDTQYFGPGTRLTVL.

This rearrangement joins TRBV5-8 to TRBJ2-5; the D is unclear. CDR1 SGHTS and CDR2 YDEGEE come from the germline V gene. The CDR3 covers 14 residues. Trimming pared 0 bases from V and 1 base from J, leaving 7 bases between. Here the CDR3 DNA reads TGTGCCAGCAGCTTGGGAACTGCCCAAGAGACCCAGTACTTC. Amino acid sequence: CASSLGTAQETQYF.

This clone is a singleton in its sample. The DNA is left out, because the CDR3 cannot be placed on it with certainty; the CDR3 is given as TCRdb lists it. The identical CDR3 is also encoded by other nucleotide sequences in the sample. V gene TRBV7-9 combines with J gene TRBJ2-7; the table's D call, TRBD2, has no DNA check behind it. Per germline, CDR1 SEHNR and CDR2 FQNEAQ (reference sequence). From its first to its last residue, the CDR3 has 12 amino acids. The CDR3 protein is CASSFGGGSVHF.

The chain couples TRBV24-1 to TRBJ1-5; TRBD1 matches at 7 bases. V was clipped by 4 bases and J by 0 bases; unmatched bases: 8. Per the germline V gene, CDR1 is KGHDR and CDR2 is SFDVKD. The CDR3 runs 17 residues. CDR3 sequence: CATSDSTGAVSNQPQHF. The CDR3 DNA is TGTGCCACCAGTGACTCCACAGGGGCGGTTAGCAATCAGCCCCAGCATTTT.

This chain connects TRBV5-1 to TRBJ2-3; tentatively, D is TRBD2 (5 bases). The V end was cut by 0 bases, the J end by 6 bases, with 8 bases between. This CDR3 is built from 13 residues. CDR1 and CDR2 (germline): SGHRS, YFSETQ. This CDR3 is CASSLAGTDTQYF. CDR3 DNA sequence: TGCGCCAGCAGCTTGGCGGGAACTGATACGCAGTATTTT.

Remarks on this clone: Germline and junction disagree at one end, which may indicate a read error. The V call is TRBV7-7, the J call TRBJ1-5; 7 nucleotides align to TRBD1. Germline V CDR1 and CDR2: SSHAT, FNYEAQ (reference sequence). CDR3 length: 16 amino acids. The chain's CDR3 is CASSLTRDSYNQPQHF. The CDR3 nucleotides read TGTGCTAGCAGCCTCACCCGGGACAGTTACAATCAGCCCCAGCATTTT.

The chain recombines TRBV6-5 with TRBJ2-5; D perhaps matches TRBD2 (6 bases). V was trimmed by 8 bases and J by 2 bases, leaving 15 bases between them. The CDR3 consists of 14 residues. Germline V CDR1 and CDR2: MNHEY, SVGAGI. The CDR3 bases are TGTGCCAGCGCGGGATCTTGGCAGCAAGAGACCCAGTACTTC. It codes for CASAGSWQQETQYF.

This clone has just a few counts. This chain uses TRBV6-5 with TRBJ1-1; perhaps TRBD1 as D (5 bases). Germline assignment: CDR1 MNHEY and CDR2 SVGAGI. V lost 6 bases to trimming and J lost 1 base, with 12 bases between them. CDR3 size: 14 residues. The CDR3 DNA sequence: TGTGCCAGCAGAGAGCGACAGCCGAACACTGAAGCTTTCTTT. This codes for CASRERQPNTEAFF.

J is TRBJ2-5 and V is TRBV5-1; 8 positions agree with TRBD1. Trimming took 2 bases from V and 7 from J; bases not matched to a gene: 7. The CDR3 has 14 amino acids. Germline CDR1 SGHRS, CDR2 YFSETQ. The DNA for the CDR3 is TGCGCCAGCAGCTTCATCAGGGGGCGCGGGACCCAGTACTTC. This encodes CASSFIRGRGTQYF.

This clone has only a few counts. The rearrangement uses TRBV30 and TRBJ2-3, with 13 positions matching TRBD2. V was pared by 0 bases and J by 0 bases, with 6 bases of the junction left unmatched. Germline CDR1 reads GTSNPN; CDR2 reads SVGIG (reference sequence). CDR3 length: 18 amino acids. In nucleotides, the CDR3 is TGTGCCTGGAGTGTCGGTCGACTAGCGGGAGGAAGCACAGATACGCAGTATTTT. The encoded protein is CAWSVGRLAGGSTDTQYF.

The V gene is TRBV7-2, the J gene TRBJ1-4; 8 nucleotides align to TRBD1. The junction had 6 bases not matched to a gene; V was cut back by 5 bases and J by 7 bases. Germline V gene sequence: CDR1 SGHTA, CDR2 FQGNSA. CDR3 length: 14 amino acids. The CDR3 DNA is TGTGCCAGCAGCCCAGGGGGACAGGCTGAAAAACTGTTTTTT. This encodes CASSPGGQAEKLFF.

DNA for the CDR3: TGTGCCAGCAGTAGGGGACAGGGACCCACAGATACGCAGTATTTT. This encodes CASSRGQGPTDTQYF. The V call is TRBV6-5, the J call TRBJ2-3; 9 positions match TRBD1. The CDR3 runs 15 residues. CDR1 is MNHEY, CDR2 SVGAGI, per germline. J lost 2 bases, V lost 5 bases, and 5 bases had no gene match.

This chain uses TRBV24-1 with TRBJ2-3, with D possibly matching TRBD1 (6 bases). The CDR3 totals 15 residues. Germline assignment: CDR1 KGHDR and CDR2 SFDVKD. The V and J ends lost 3 bases and 6 bases respectively, with 15 bases between them. CDR3 loop: CATSDPGTSGDTQYF. The DNA of the CDR3 is TGTGCCACCAGTGATCCCGGGACATCCGGGGATACGCAGTATTTT.

V gene TRBV4-3 combines with J gene TRBJ2-3; D may be TRBD1 (5 bases). The CDR3 length is 16 residues. Germline V gives CDR1 LGHNA, CDR2 YSLEER. Trimming took 0 bases from V and 0 from J, leaving 10 bases between them. Here the CDR3 DNA reads TGCGCCAGCAGCCAAGAAGGATCAGGGAGCACAGATACGCAGTATTTT. This encodes CASSQEGSGSTDTQYF.

This chain connects TRBV7-3 to TRBJ2-7, with 7 bases matching TRBD1. This CDR3 comprises 16 residues. The germline CDR1 and CDR2 sequences are SGHTA and FQGTGA. The V and J ends lost 2 bases and 1 base, in that order; junction bases with no gene match: 8. The CDR3 nucleotides read TGTGCCAGCAGCTTAGGGCCCGGGACAGTATCCTACGAGCAGTACTTC. Its protein is CASSLGPGTVSYEQYF.

This chain's CDR3 is CASSSRSGTAMNTEAFF. The CDR3 region has the DNA TGTGCCAGCAGCTCCAGGTCCGGGACAGCTATGAACACTGAAGCTTTCTTT. The genes are TRBV7-9 and TRBJ1-1; 7 positions match TRBD1. Germline CDR1 is SEHNR and CDR2 is FQNEAQ (reference sequence). This CDR3 is 17 amino acids long. Germline trimming cut 4 bases from V and 0 bases from J; bases unmatched to any gene: 11.